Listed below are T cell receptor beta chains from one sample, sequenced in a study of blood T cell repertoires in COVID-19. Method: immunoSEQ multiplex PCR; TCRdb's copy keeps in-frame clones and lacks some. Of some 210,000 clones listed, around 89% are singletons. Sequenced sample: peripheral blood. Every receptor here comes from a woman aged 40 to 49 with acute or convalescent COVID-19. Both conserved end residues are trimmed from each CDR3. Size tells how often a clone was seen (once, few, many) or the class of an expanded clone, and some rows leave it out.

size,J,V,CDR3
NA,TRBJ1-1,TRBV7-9,ASSSRQGGILNTEAF
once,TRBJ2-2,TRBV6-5,ASRGDTFTGELF
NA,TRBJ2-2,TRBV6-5,ASRRQGGTGELF
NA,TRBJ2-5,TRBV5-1,ASSSDGLAQETQY
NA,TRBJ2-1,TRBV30,AWSPGTGTYNEQF
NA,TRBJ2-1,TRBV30,AWSYPQGPRYNEQF
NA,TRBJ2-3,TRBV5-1,ASSRGTSGGDTQY
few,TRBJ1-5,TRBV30,AWSVTEISNQPQH
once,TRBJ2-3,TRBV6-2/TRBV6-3,ASSYQGVTDTQY
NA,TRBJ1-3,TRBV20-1,SASSGSGNTIY
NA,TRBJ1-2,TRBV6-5,ASKQTANYGYT
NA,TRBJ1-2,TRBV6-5,ASSYSGTAPNYGYT
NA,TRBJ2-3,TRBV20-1,SASPSGYTDTQY
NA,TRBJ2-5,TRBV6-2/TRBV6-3,ASSYERGRETQY
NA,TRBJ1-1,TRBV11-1,ASSLARYGGLKPTEAF
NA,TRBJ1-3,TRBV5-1,ASSLAGQGYGNTIY
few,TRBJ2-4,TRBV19,ASSPPGQGKNIQY